Sequencing of this T cell receptor beta chain was carried out in a study of OX40 agonist ivuxolimab in advanced cancers. Whole-study context: The group had a mean age of about 60 years, ranged from about 20 to 80, and was 80% to 90% male. Study-level findings and limits: Expanded clones were, on average, more numerous in CD8+ T cells than in CD4+.

Repertoires were generated with immunoSEQ multiplex PCR, while TCRdb's copy carries only in-frame clones and drops some. The repertoire has around 76,000 clones, 84% of them found once; the top ten carry about 1%. Per germline, CDR1 SGHTA and CDR2 FQGNSA. The V and J ends lost 1 base and 6 bases, in that order; junction bases with no gene match: 7. CDR3 length: 15 amino acids. This clone has only a few counts. Its antigen is unidentified. The clonotype comes from an adult with an advanced solid tumor such as melanoma, head and neck, liver or kidney cancer. The source material was CD4+ or CD8+ T cells sorted from blood, sampled in a trial of the OX40 agonist ivuxolimab. The chain couples TRBV7-2 to TRBJ2-3, with 7 bases lining up with TRBD1. CDR3 region: CASSLGLDRADTQYF. The DNA of the CDR3 is TGTGCCAGCAGCTTAGGACTCGACAGGGCGGATACGCAGTATTTT.